These 17 T cell receptor beta chains originate from one sample sequenced in a study of T-cell reconstitution after alpha-beta-depleted transplantation in children. The library targeted TCRbeta and was prepared with unique molecular identifiers. Using its own MiXCR run on the PCR reads, TCRdb lists one record per CDR3 protein. The table lists 900,000 or so distinct CDR3 sequences, 15% to 20% of them singletons. Specimen: PBMCs, mostly from graft donor cells, collected 360 days after TCRalphabeta/CD19-depleted stem cell transplant. These TCRs come from a male patient between 10 and 17 years old who had a stem cell transplant for acute lymphoblastic leukemia, so the T cells may come from the graft donor.

The CDR3 nucleotides are TGTGCCAGCAGAGAATTAAGACGAGGATATGGCTACACCTTC. Translated: CASRELRRGYGYTF. The V call is TRBV6-1, the J call TRBJ1-2; D ambiguous. V was trimmed by 6 bases and J by 5 bases, leaving 16 bases between them. Germline loops: CDR1 MNHNS, CDR2 SASEGT. The CDR3 runs 14 residues.

This clonotype was detected a few times. This chain links TRBV4-1 with TRBJ2-1; 13 bases line up with TRBD2. V lost 2 bases to trimming and J lost 8 bases; unmatched junction nucleotides: 9. CDR3 length equals 17 residues. CDR1 is MGHRA and CDR2 is YSYEKL in the germline V gene. The CDR3 DNA is TGCGCCAGCAGCCAATCGCCTGGACTAGCGGGAGTTCATGAGCAGTTCTTC. Encoded protein: CASSQSPGLAGVHEQFF.

The rearrangement uses TRBV4-1 and TRBJ1-1, with 8 positions matching TRBD1. Germline V gives CDR1 MGHRA, CDR2 YSYEKL. After removal of 3 bases from V and 5 bases from J, the junction contained 8 bases not matched to a gene. The CDR3 spans 15 residues. CDR3 in amino acids: CASSHPSRGRTEAFF. For the CDR3, the DNA is TGCGCCAGCAGCCACCCCTCCAGGGGGCGAACTGAAGCTTTCTTT.

A single count supports this clonotype. The rearrangement joins TRBV5-1 to TRBJ2-5, with D uncertain. The CDR3 has 13 residues. CDR1 and CDR2 from the germline V gene are SGHRS and YFSETQ. V was shortened by 5 bases and J by 3 bases, with 11 bases between the two germline ends. The CDR3 nucleotides read TGCGCCAGCAGGAGGTATTTTAAAGAGACCCAGTACTTC. Its translation: CASRRYFKETQYF.

This clonotype was counted at least ten times. The chain combines TRBV5-1 with TRBJ1-1; D is possibly TRBD1 (5 bases). Germline lookup yields CDR1 SGHRS and CDR2 YFSETQ. V was cut by 0 bases and J by 3 bases, with 12 bases left in between. The CDR3 totals 15 residues. The CDR3 protein is CASSLVGARDTEAFF. DNA of the CDR3: TGCGCCAGCAGCTTGGTCGGGGCGCGGGACACTGAAGCTTTCTTT.

This clonotype occurred many times. The chain combines TRBV10-2 with TRBJ2-3; D ambiguous. Trimming removed 3 bases at V and 3 bases at J, with 7 bases between. The CDR3 length is 13 residues. Germline V gene sequence: CDR1 WSHSY, CDR2 SAAADI. CDR3 nucleotides: TGCGCCAGCAGTGACAGCTTGACAGATACGCAGTATTTT. As protein: CASSDSLTDTQYF.

This clonotype was found many times. The rearrangement uses TRBV5-5 and TRBJ1-2, with TRBD1 matching 7 bases. The CDR3 is made up of 15 amino acids. Trimming removed 5 bases from V and 4 bases from J; junction bases left unmatched: 11. Germline assignment: CDR1 SGHKS and CDR2 YYEKEE (reference sequence). CDR3 region: CASRWTGVLFYGYTF. CDR3 nucleotide sequence: TGTGCCAGCAGATGGACAGGAGTACTCTTCTATGGCTACACCTTC. The full variable domain, rest sourced from reference TRBV5-5 and TRBJ1-2, is DAGVTQSPTHLIKTRGQQVTLRCSPISGHKSVSWYQQVLGQGPQFIFQYYEKEERGRGNFPDRFSARQFPNYSSELNVNALLLGDSALYLCASRWTGVLFYGYTFGSGTRLTVV.

This clonotype came up many times. The CDR3 loop is CASSTGFQETQYF. CDR3 DNA: TGTGCCAGCTCGACAGGGTTTCAAGAGACCCAGTACTTC. V usage is TRBV7-3 and J usage is TRBJ2-5, with 7 bases identical to TRBD1. Germline V gives CDR1 SGHTA, CDR2 FQGTGA. This CDR3 comprises 13 residues. V was clipped by 8 bases and J by 2 bases; unmatched bases: 5. The variable domain in full, with the rest retrieved from reference TRBV7-3 and TRBJ2-5, is GAGVSQTPSNKVTEKGKYVELRCDPISGHTALYWYRQSLGQGPEFLIYFQGTGAADDSGLPNDRFFAVRPEGSVSTLKIQRTERGDSAVYLCASSTGFQETQYFGPGTRLLVL.

The chain links TRBV20-1 to TRBJ1-2; 9 nucleotides align to TRBD1. CDR3 length: 14 amino acids. CDR1 is DFQATT and CDR2 is SNEGSKA in the germline V gene (reference sequence). After removal of 3 bases from V and 4 bases from J, the junction contained 6 bases not matched to a gene. CDR3 loop: CSARPGQGSYGYTF. As DNA, the CDR3 is TGCAGTGCTAGGCCGGGACAGGGAAGCTATGGCTACACCTTC.

J is TRBJ2-5 and V is TRBV11-2; 10 nucleotides agree with TRBD2. V gave up 5 bases and J gave up 5 bases; unmatched junction bases: 8. The CDR3 covers 15 residues. CDR1 is SGHAT, CDR2 FQNNGV, per germline. CDR3 nucleotides: TGTGCCAGCAGCCCCATTAGCGGGAGGTGGGAGACCCAGTACTTC. This codes for CASSPISGRWETQYF.

This rearrangement joins TRBV10-3 to TRBJ2-7; D might be TRBD2 (5 bases). Germline V gene lookup returns CDR1 ENHRY and CDR2 SYGVKD. The CDR3 length is 15 residues. Trimming pared 2 bases from V and 2 bases from J, leaving 13 bases between. The CDR3, as DNA: TGTGCCATCAGTGAGCCAAGTTTACTAGCCTACGAGCAGTACTTC. Amino acids: CAISEPSLLAYEQYF.

The genes are TRBV20-1 and TRBJ2-1, with D perhaps being TRBD1 or TRBD2 (5 bases each). The V end was cut by 6 bases, the J end by 5 bases, with 11 bases between. The CDR3 is 12 amino acids. Per the germline V gene, CDR1 is DFQATT and CDR2 is SNEGSKA (reference sequence). The CDR3 sequence is CSARDLNNEQFF. The CDR3 DNA sequence: TGCAGTGCCCGGGACCTAAACAATGAGCAGTTCTTC.

Turning to this clonotype: This clone may be a read error of a much larger clone one base away. The chain has TRBV7-3 and TRBJ2-2; D is ambiguous. In germline, CDR1 is SGHTA, CDR2 FQGTGA. This CDR3 has 12 amino acids. Trimming left V 5 bases short and J 7 bases short, with 8 bases between. CDR3 residues: CASSPIDGELFF. The CDR3 DNA sequence: TGTGCCAGCAGCCCGATCGACGGGGAGCTGTTTTTT.

The genes are TRBV7-9 and TRBJ2-7; perhaps TRBD2 as D (6 bases). This CDR3 comprises 15 residues. Trimming removed 5 bases from V and 3 bases from J, with 17 bases in between. The germline V gene has CDR1 SEHNR and CDR2 FQNEAQ (reference sequence). The CDR3 DNA sequence: TGTGCCAGCAGCGTGACTAGAGTGGGACTCTACGAGCAGTACTTC. Translating gives CASSVTRVGLYEQYF. The variable domain in full, with the rest retrieved from reference TRBV7-9 and TRBJ2-7, is DTGVSQNPRHKITKRGQNVTFRCDPISEHNRLYWYRQTLGQGPEFLTYFQNEAQLEKSRLLSDRFSAERPKGSFSTLEIQRTEQGDSAMYLCASSVTRVGLYEQYFGPGTRLTVT.

The rearrangement joins TRBV5-1 to TRBJ2-7, with 9 positions matching TRBD1. This CDR3 comprises 15 residues. The trim removed 0 bases at V and 6 bases at J, leaving 7 bases unmatched. The germline gives CDR1 SGHRS, CDR2 YFSETQ. CDR3 in amino acids: CASSLGTGASSEQYF. The CDR3 DNA follows: TGCGCCAGCAGCTTGGGGACAGGGGCCTCGTCCGAGCAGTACTTC.

The sample holds a few counts of this clonotype. This chain connects TRBV29-1 to TRBJ2-7; D is uncertain. The CDR3 extends over 13 amino acids. CDR1 SQVTM and CDR2 ANQGSEA come from the germline V gene. V was clipped by 7 bases and J by 0 bases, with 13 bases between them. The CDR3 DNA reads as TGCAGCGCCAAGAGCAGCAGCTCCTACGAGCAGTACTTC. It yields the protein CSAKSSSSYEQYF.

In this sample, this clonotype turned up once. The chain recombines TRBV12-3 or TRBV12-4 with TRBJ2-2; D possibly corresponds to TRBD2 (5 bases). V gave up 7 bases and J gave up 6 bases, with 30 bases separating them. The CDR3 length is 19 residues. The CDR3 protein is CASNKEGPGYTAFSGELFF. CDR3 coding DNA: TGTGCCAGCAACAAAGAAGGGCCGGGGTACACCGCGTTTTCCGGGGAGCTGTTTTTT.